The 3 T cell receptor beta chains in this list originate from one sample, sequenced in a study of blood T cell repertoires in COVID-19. Clones were read by immunoSEQ multiplex PCR, and TCRdb kept only the in-frame ones, dropping some. The table includes 65,000 to 90,000 clones, approximately 80% detected once. Sequencing was performed on peripheral blood. The receptor set was obtained from an older woman with acute or convalescent COVID-19.

The chain combines TRBV5-6 with TRBJ2-7, with TRBD2 matching 9 bases. The CDR3 runs 15 residues. Germline V gene data show CDR1 as SGHDT and CDR2 as YYEEEE. V gave up 0 bases and J gave up 2 bases; unmatched junction bases: 3. CDR3 region: CASSLGPSGAYEQYF. CDR3 nucleotide sequence: TGTGCCAGCAGCTTGGGTCCTAGCGGGGCCTACGAGCAGTACTTC.

This clone has more than one count but fewer than ten. This sequence joins TRBV6-5 and TRBJ1-6, with 11 bases fitting TRBD1. The CDR3 loop spans 14 amino acids. The germline V gene has CDR1 MNHEY and CDR2 SVGAGI. V gave up 6 bases and J gave up 8 bases; unmatched junction bases: 3. The chain's CDR3 is CASRGQGDYSPLHF. The CDR3 region has the DNA TGTGCCAGCAGGGGACAGGGGGATTATTCACCCCTCCACTTT.

The chain combines TRBV6-5 with TRBJ2-1, with a weak D call TRBD1 (6 bases). Trimming cost V 2 bases and J 6 bases, with 11 bases left between them. The CDR3 loop spans 14 amino acids. The V gene's germline CDR1 is MNHEY and CDR2 SVGAGI. CDR3 in DNA: TGTGCCAGCAGTTACCTGGGCAGGGGCAATGAGCAGTTCTTC. It encodes CASSYLGRGNEQFF.